One and the same sample provided the 7 T cell receptor beta chains below, sequenced in a study of OX40 agonist ivuxolimab in advanced cancers. The method was immunoSEQ multiplex PCR; TCRdb's version includes in-frame clones alone and lacks a portion of them. Here the sample spans about 35,000 clones, 65% to 85% being singletons. The sample here was CD4+ or CD8+ T cells sorted from blood, taken in a trial of the OX40 agonist ivuxolimab. The receptors here all came from an adult with an advanced solid tumor such as melanoma, head and neck, liver or kidney cancer.

This clone came up once. The V gene is TRBV5-1, the J gene TRBJ1-4; D is unclear. Germline CDR1 and CDR2: SGHRS and YFSETQ. Trimming pared 1 base from V and 2 bases from J, leaving 6 bases between. The CDR3 runs 14 residues. CDR3 in amino acids: CASSLSGTNEKLFF. In nucleotides, the CDR3 is TGCGCCAGCAGCTTGTCGGGGACTAATGAAAAACTGTTTTTT.

CDR3 in DNA: TGCGCCAGCAGTTCTAGCGTGAACACCGGGGAGCTGTTTTTT. Amino acids: CASSSSVNTGELFF. The chain employs TRBV5-1 and TRBJ2-2; a weak D match, TRBD2 (6 bases). Trimming took off 5 bases at V and 1 base at J, with 9 bases between the two ends. CDR3 size: 14 residues. Germline-derived CDR1 and CDR2 are SGHRS and YFSETQ.

J is TRBJ1-1 and V is TRBV10-3; TRBD1 aligns across 7 bases. J lost 5 bases, V lost 6 bases, and 6 bases had no gene match. CDR3 size: 13 residues. Germline assignment: CDR1 ENHRY and CDR2 SYGVKD. The CDR3 is CAIRYDRDTEAFF. The CDR3 bases are TGTGCCATCAGATACGACAGGGATACTGAAGCTTTCTTT.

The gene calls are TRBV2 and TRBJ2-1; D is unclear. Trimming left V 8 bases short and J 0 bases short, with 5 bases between. This CDR3 is built from 12 residues. Germline CDR1 and CDR2: SNHLY and FYNNEI. The CDR3 is CASGSSYNEQFF. Here the CDR3 DNA reads TGTGCCAGCGGCTCCTCCTACAATGAGCAGTTCTTC.

This chain uses TRBV4-2 with TRBJ1-1; D is perhaps TRBD1 (5 bases). The CDR3 length is 16 residues. CDR1 and CDR2 (germline): LGHNA, YNFKEQ. Trimming left V 1 base short and J 6 bases short, with 18 bases between. In DNA, the CDR3 is TGTGCCAGCAGCCAAGGTCGTTCAGGGCGGTGGGCTGAAGCTTTCTTT. As protein: CASSQGRSGRWAEAFF.

The chain employs TRBV10-3 and TRBJ2-7; D remains ambiguous. CDR1 ENHRY and CDR2 SYGVKD come from the germline V gene. V dropped 0 bases and J dropped 4 bases, with 4 bases sitting between them. This CDR3 region has 12 residues. The CDR3 loop reads CAISESHYEQYF. The CDR3 DNA sequence: TGTGCCATCAGTGAGTCCCATTACGAGCAGTACTTC.

The chain carries TRBV7-9 and TRBJ2-6; TRBD2 might be the D (5 bases). Germline loops: CDR1 SEHNR, CDR2 FQNEAQ (reference sequence). The CDR3 has 11 amino acids. The V gene lost 5 bases and the J gene lost 11 bases, with 7 bases spanning the gap. The CDR3 loop is CASSPSYVLTF. As DNA, the CDR3 is TGTGCCAGCAGCCCTAGCTACGTCCTGACTTTC.